These T cell receptor beta chains were read from a single sample in a study of shared clonotypes between healthy human individuals. Here immunoSEQ multiplex PCR was the method, and the copy in TCRdb shows in-frame clones only, minus some. The table lists roughly 1 million clones, more than 65% of them singletons, with approximately 1.5% in the top ten. The material sequenced was memory CD4+ T cells sorted from blood. These receptors were obtained from a man aged 18 to 30 in good health. Both conserved end residues are part of each CDR3. D genes are given only for firm matches. Clone size is not always given. Where it is, it says once, few, many or a class for expanded clones.

J gene: TRBJ2-2; clone size: -; V gene: TRBV19; D gene: -; CDR3 DNA: TGTGCCAGTAGTATGTGGTCACAGAACACCGGGGAGCTGTTTTTT; CDR3 protein: CASSMWSQNTGELFF
J gene: TRBJ2-7; clone size: -; V gene: TRBV11-2; D gene: TRBD1; CDR3 DNA: TGTGCCAGCAGCCTGGACAGGGGAGGGAACTACGAGCAGTACTTC; CDR3 protein: CASSLDRGGNYEQYF
J gene: TRBJ2-7; clone size: few; V gene: TRBV7-2; D gene: -; CDR3 DNA: TGTGCCAGCAGCTTGGGACTTCGCTACGAGCAGTACTTC; CDR3 protein: CASSLGLRYEQYF
J gene: TRBJ1-1; clone size: -; V gene: TRBV18; D gene: -; CDR3 DNA: TGTGCCAGCTCGCGTGGCAGGGATGAGAACACTGAAGCTTTCTTT; CDR3 protein: CASSRGRDENTEAFF
J gene: TRBJ1-6; clone size: -; V gene: TRBV2; D gene: -; CDR3 DNA: TGTGCCAGCAGTGAAGCAGGGAACTATAATTCACCCCTCCACTTT; CDR3 protein: CASSEAGNYNSPLHF
J gene: TRBJ2-7; clone size: -; V gene: TRBV29-1; D gene: -; CDR3 DNA: TGCAGCGTTGAACAAGGGGGGCAGTACTTC; CDR3 protein: CSVEQGGQYF
J gene: TRBJ2-2; clone size: few; V gene: TRBV11-2; D gene: TRBD1; CDR3 DNA: TGTGCCAGCAGAAGGGGACAGGGCACCGGGGAGCTGTTTTTT; CDR3 protein: CASRRGQGTGELFF
J gene: TRBJ1-5; clone size: -; V gene: TRBV6-1; D gene: -; CDR3 DNA: TGTGCCAGCAGTGAACGGTATCAGCCCCAGCATTTT; CDR3 protein: CASSERYQPQHF
J gene: TRBJ1-5; clone size: -; V gene: TRBV19; D gene: -; CDR3 DNA: TGTGCCAGTAGTGCGACAGAGGTTAGCAATCAGCCCCAGCATTTT; CDR3 protein: CASSATEVSNQPQHF
J gene: TRBJ1-3; clone size: once; V gene: TRBV7-2; D gene: -; CDR3 DNA: TGTGCCAGCAGCCCCCAGGGGCCTTCTGGAAACACCATATATTTT; CDR3 protein: CASSPQGPSGNTIYF
J gene: TRBJ1-5; clone size: -; V gene: TRBV19; D gene: -; CDR3 DNA: TGTGCCAGTAGTACCCGGGAGGGGTTGAGCAATCAGCCCCAGCATTTT; CDR3 protein: CASSTREGLSNQPQHF
J gene: TRBJ2-1; clone size: -; V gene: TRBV7-9; D gene: -; CDR3 DNA: TGTGCCAGCAGTCTTGCGGCGACCGGGGGTGAGCAGTTCTTC; CDR3 protein: CASSLAATGGEQFF
J gene: TRBJ2-3; clone size: -; V gene: TRBV11-3; D gene: -; CDR3 DNA: TGTGCCAGCAGCTTTGGAGGGACTAGCACAGATACGCAGTATTTT; CDR3 protein: CASSFGGTSTDTQYF
J gene: TRBJ2-2; clone size: -; V gene: TRBV4-3; D gene: TRBD2; CDR3 DNA: TGCGCCAGCAGCCAAGATTCGGAGACTAGCGGGTCCACCGGGGAGCTGTTTTTT; CDR3 protein: CASSQDSETSGSTGELFF
J gene: TRBJ2-1; clone size: -; V gene: TRBV5-1; D gene: -; CDR3 DNA: TGCGCCAGCAGCCATGGGGGGGCAGAGCTAAGGTACAATGAGCAGTTCTTC; CDR3 protein: CASSHGGAELRYNEQFF
J gene: TRBJ1-2; clone size: -; V gene: TRBV30; D gene: -; CDR3 DNA: TGTGCCTCCCGCGGTACAGGCCCTAATGGAAACTATGGCTACACCTTC; CDR3 protein: CASRGTGPNGNYGYTF
J gene: TRBJ2-3; clone size: few; V gene: TRBV2; D gene: -; CDR3 DNA: TGTGCCAGCAGGCGTGAAGGGGATACGCAGTATTTT; CDR3 protein: CASRREGDTQYF
J gene: TRBJ2-7; clone size: -; V gene: TRBV19; D gene: TRBD1; CDR3 DNA: TGTGCCACCTCCCGGGACAGGGACCTGGGCTCCTACGAGCAGTACTTC; CDR3 protein: CATSRDRDLGSYEQYF
J gene: TRBJ1-1; clone size: -; V gene: TRBV30; D gene: -; CDR3 DNA: TGTGCCTGGAGTGACAGCACTGACACTGAAGCTTTCTTT; CDR3 protein: CAWSDSTDTEAFF
J gene: TRBJ1-4; clone size: -; V gene: TRBV7-9; D gene: -; CDR3 DNA: TGTGCCAGCAGCATTCAGGGAGGTCTAGGTGAAAAACTGTTTTTT; CDR3 protein: CASSIQGGLGEKLFF
J gene: TRBJ1-5; clone size: -; V gene: TRBV19; D gene: -; CDR3 DNA: TGTGCCAGTAGACGCCAGCAGGGGATCCAGCCCCAGCATTTT; CDR3 protein: CASRRQQGIQPQHF
J gene: TRBJ2-4; clone size: once; V gene: TRBV7-2; D gene: TRBD1; CDR3 DNA: TGTGCCAGCAGCTTAACAGGGGGTGCCAAAAACATTCAGTACTTC; CDR3 protein: CASSLTGGAKNIQYF
J gene: TRBJ2-7; clone size: -; V gene: TRBV21-1; D gene: -; CDR3 DNA: TGTGCCAGCGACAGTTTCTCCTACGAGCAGTACTTC; CDR3 protein: CASDSFSYEQYF
J gene: TRBJ2-5; clone size: -; V gene: TRBV19; D gene: TRBD2; CDR3 DNA: TGTGCCAGTACAACGGGAGGGCCCGGAGAGACCCAGTACTTC; CDR3 protein: CASTTGGPGETQYF
J gene: TRBJ2-6; clone size: once; V gene: TRBV6-1; D gene: -; CDR3 DNA: TGTGCCACAACCCGGGACTCCCACGTCCTGACTTTC; CDR3 protein: CATTRDSHVLTF
J gene: TRBJ1-4; clone size: once; V gene: TRBV5-1; D gene: -; CDR3 DNA: TGCGCCAGCAGCTTGGTCTGGGGGAGGGATGAAAAACTGTTTTTT; CDR3 protein: CASSLVWGRDEKLFF
J gene: TRBJ2-7; clone size: -; V gene: TRBV30; D gene: TRBD1; CDR3 DNA: TGTGCCTGGAGTGTATGGACAGGGTCCCACGAGCAGTACTTC; CDR3 protein: CAWSVWTGSHEQYF
J gene: TRBJ2-1; clone size: once; V gene: TRBV27; D gene: TRBD2; CDR3 DNA: TGTGCCAGCAGTTCCCGGACTAGCGGGATTAGCAATGAGCAGTTCTTC; CDR3 protein: CASSSRTSGISNEQFF
J gene: TRBJ2-2; clone size: -; V gene: TRBV18; D gene: -; CDR3 DNA: TGTGCCAGCTCACCCCCCGTGGCCGGGGAGCTGTTTTTT; CDR3 protein: CASSPPVAGELFF
J gene: TRBJ1-6; clone size: -; V gene: TRBV5-1; D gene: TRBD1; CDR3 DNA: TGCGCCAGCAGCTTGAAGGAAGCCAGGGGGAAGAATTCACCCCTCCACTTT; CDR3 protein: CASSLKEARGKNSPLHF
J gene: TRBJ2-3; clone size: -; V gene: TRBV9; D gene: TRBD2; CDR3 DNA: TGTGCCAGCAGCGTATATGGACTAGCGGGGGGGTTCACAGATACGCAGTATTTT; CDR3 protein: CASSVYGLAGGFTDTQYF
J gene: TRBJ1-3; clone size: -; V gene: TRBV7-9; D gene: -; CDR3 DNA: TGTGCCAGCAGCTTACGCGGGGATTCTGGAAACACCATATATTTT; CDR3 protein: CASSLRGDSGNTIYF
J gene: TRBJ1-4; clone size: once; V gene: TRBV18; D gene: -; CDR3 DNA: TGTGCCAGCTCGGGCCGGGGGTCAGAAAAACTGTTTTTT; CDR3 protein: CASSGRGSEKLFF
J gene: TRBJ2-7; clone size: -; V gene: TRBV13; D gene: -; CDR3 DNA: TGTGCCAGCAGTCACAATCAGGGTTCCTACGAGCAGTACTTC; CDR3 protein: CASSHNQGSYEQYF
J gene: TRBJ2-7; clone size: -; V gene: TRBV7-9; D gene: -; CDR3 DNA: TGTGCCAGCAGCCCCTTGGGAATTGCCCTATCTAACGAGCAGTACTTC; CDR3 protein: CASSPLGIALSNEQYF
J gene: TRBJ2-1; clone size: -; V gene: TRBV5-1; D gene: -; CDR3 DNA: TGCGCCAGCAGGGAGGGGACCGTTTCCTACAATGAGCAGTTCTTC; CDR3 protein: CASREGTVSYNEQFF
J gene: TRBJ2-3; clone size: -; V gene: TRBV2; D gene: TRBD2; CDR3 DNA: TGTGCCAGCAGTGGGACTAGCGGGATCCCCACAGATACGCAGTATTTT; CDR3 protein: CASSGTSGIPTDTQYF
J gene: TRBJ1-4; clone size: few; V gene: TRBV7-2; D gene: TRBD1; CDR3 DNA: TGTGCCAGCAGCCCCCGGGGGACAGGGGTCGGTGAAAAACTGTTTTTT; CDR3 protein: CASSPRGTGVGEKLFF
J gene: TRBJ1-1; clone size: once; V gene: TRBV21-1; D gene: -; CDR3 DNA: TGTGCCAGCAGCAAAGGGTCCGGTGGGGCAGAGAACACTGAAGCTTTCTTT; CDR3 protein: CASSKGSGGAENTEAFF
J gene: TRBJ2-7; clone size: -; V gene: TRBV6-5; D gene: -; CDR3 DNA: TGTGCCAGCAGTTACGGGCCAGCCGCTTCCTACGAGCAGTACTTC; CDR3 protein: CASSYGPAASYEQYF
J gene: TRBJ1-4; clone size: -; V gene: TRBV25-1; D gene: TRBD1; CDR3 DNA: TGTGCCAGCGGACCGGGACAGTCTAATGAAAAACTGTTTTTT; CDR3 protein: CASGPGQSNEKLFF
J gene: TRBJ1-2; clone size: -; V gene: TRBV7-2; D gene: -; CDR3 DNA: TGTGCCAGCAGCCTCCGGGGGGCCTATGGCTACACCTTC; CDR3 protein: CASSLRGAYGYTF
J gene: TRBJ1-1; clone size: -; V gene: TRBV28; D gene: -; CDR3 DNA: TGTGCCAGCAGTTCTCCTACGGGGCGGACCACTGAAGCTTTCTTT; CDR3 protein: CASSSPTGRTTEAFF
J gene: TRBJ1-6; clone size: -; V gene: TRBV30; D gene: -; CDR3 DNA: TGTGCCTGGAGTGTAGGGCAGGGCAATTCACCCCTCCACTTT; CDR3 protein: CAWSVGQGNSPLHF
J gene: TRBJ1-1; clone size: few; V gene: TRBV19; D gene: -; CDR3 DNA: TGTGCCAGTAGTCTCCTTAGGGGCACTGAAGCTTTCTTT; CDR3 protein: CASSLLRGTEAFF
J gene: TRBJ2-3; clone size: -; V gene: TRBV19; D gene: -; CDR3 DNA: TGTGCCAGTAGTAGGGACCAAAAAGCCGGAGATACGCAGTATTTT; CDR3 protein: CASSRDQKAGDTQYF
J gene: TRBJ2-1; clone size: few; V gene: TRBV5-4; D gene: TRBD2; CDR3 DNA: TGTGCCAGCAGTCGGGAGACTAGCGGCTCCTACAATGAGCAGTTCTTC; CDR3 protein: CASSRETSGSYNEQFF
J gene: TRBJ2-5; clone size: -; V gene: TRBV6-1; D gene: -; CDR3 DNA: TGTGCCAGCAGTGAGAGGACCGTTGTCCTCCAAGAGACCCAGTACTTC; CDR3 protein: CASSERTVVLQETQYF
J gene: TRBJ2-3; clone size: -; V gene: TRBV6-1; D gene: -; CDR3 DNA: TGTGCCAGCAGTATCTGGCGGTCTCGCACAGATACGCAGTATTTT; CDR3 protein: CASSIWRSRTDTQYF
J gene: TRBJ1-4; clone size: -; V gene: TRBV6-6; D gene: -; CDR3 DNA: TGTGCCAGCAGTCAAGGGGTCGCTCGTAATGAAAAACTGTTTTTT; CDR3 protein: CASSQGVARNEKLFF
J gene: TRBJ2-7; clone size: -; V gene: TRBV28; D gene: TRBD1; CDR3 DNA: TGTGCCGTATCACAGGGGGCAAGGAACGAGCAGTACTTC; CDR3 protein: CAVSQGARNEQYF
J gene: TRBJ2-2; clone size: -; V gene: TRBV30; D gene: TRBD2; CDR3 DNA: TGTGCCTTCGGGACTAGCGGGAGCGAGCTGTTTTTT; CDR3 protein: CAFGTSGSELFF
J gene: TRBJ1-4; clone size: -; V gene: TRBV19; D gene: TRBD1; CDR3 DNA: TGTGCCACCTCGGGACAGGGGGGTGAAAAACTGTTTTTT; CDR3 protein: CATSGQGGEKLFF
J gene: TRBJ2-5; clone size: few; V gene: TRBV7-8; D gene: -; CDR3 DNA: TGTGCCAGCAGCCAGGTGGGGGGGCCAGTGGAGACCCAGTACTTC; CDR3 protein: CASSQVGGPVETQYF